This T cell receptor beta chain came from a study of blood T cell repertoires in COVID-19. Here immunoSEQ multiplex PCR was the method, and the copy in TCRdb shows in-frame clones only, minus some. The sample includes some 250,000 clones, roughly 88% of them seen just once. Germline values: CDR1 SGHRS, CDR2 YFSETQ. This CDR3 has 15 residues. Trimming removed 4 bases from V and 2 bases from J; junction bases left unmatched: 3. The sequenced sample was peripheral blood. V gene TRBV5-1 combines with J gene TRBJ1-6, with 7 bases identical to TRBD1. This TCR was sampled from a woman younger than 45 with acute or convalescent COVID-19. The CDR3 reads CASSGGTAYNSPLHF. The CDR3 nucleotides are TGCGCCAGCAGCGGAGGGACAGCCTATAATTCACCCCTCCACTTT.